The present T cell receptor beta chain was sequenced within a study of CD8 T cells in Susac syndrome. Study information: Sequenced Susac syndrome patients included more than five with clinically active disease and 8 or 9 in remission.

CD8+ and CD4+ blood T cells underwent TCR beta sequencing. FACS was used to enrich TEMRA cells, whereas the CD8+ and CD4+ T cells were obtained by negative isolation. The RNA, roughly 0.45 to 1 ug, was put through reverse transcription using random hexamers. The TCR beta CDR3 was amplified by immunoSEQ multiplex PCR across 54 Vbeta, 13 Jbeta. TCRdb re-called the immunoSEQ multiplex PCR reads through MiXCR, storing one row per CDR3 protein. The sample consists of 95,000 to 150,000 distinct CDR3 sequences, about 94% of them appearing once. V was pared by 7 bases and J by 4 bases, with 7 bases between. The CDR3 runs to 11 residues.

This chain joins TRBV23-1 and TRBJ2-5; D is undetermined. TRBV23-1 is an ORF, and what it does is uncertain. Sequencing input: CD8+ T cells from PBMCs. The clonotype was recovered from a human donor with Susac syndrome. The CDR3 DNA follows: TGCGCCAGCACCCAAGGAGAGACCCAGTACTTC. Amino acid sequence: CASTQGETQYF.